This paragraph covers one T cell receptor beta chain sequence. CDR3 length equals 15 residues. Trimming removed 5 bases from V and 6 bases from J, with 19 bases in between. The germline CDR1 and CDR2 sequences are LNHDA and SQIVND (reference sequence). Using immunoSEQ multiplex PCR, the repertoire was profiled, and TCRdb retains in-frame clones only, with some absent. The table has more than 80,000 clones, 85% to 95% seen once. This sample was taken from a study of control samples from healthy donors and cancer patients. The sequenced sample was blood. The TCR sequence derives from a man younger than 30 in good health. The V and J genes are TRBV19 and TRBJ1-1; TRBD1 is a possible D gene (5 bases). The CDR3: CASSPRAWGVPEAFF. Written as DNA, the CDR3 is TGTGCCAGTAGTCCCCGCGCATGGGGGGTACCTGAAGCTTTCTTT.